The next 28 T cell receptor beta chains were all read from a single sample in a study of identical twins. TCRdb independently ran MiXCR on the 5' RACE reads; one entry per CDR3 protein. The table lists about 530,000 distinct CDR3 sequences, around 15% of them singletons. These records were also assigned to another study, of yellow fever vaccine responses in identical twins.

The sequenced sample consisted of CD4+ T cells sorted from blood. All receptors derive from a woman aged 18-35 years in good health.

As concerns this clonotype: At one end the junction does not follow the germline gene, possibly because of a read error. The rearrangement links TRBV4-1 to TRBJ1-1, with D possibly being TRBD1 (6 bases). Germline V gene data show CDR1 as MGHRA and CDR2 as YSYEKL. The CDR3 has 11 residues. Here the CDR3 reads CASSQANRAAF. CDR3 sequence (DNA): TGCGCCAGCAGCCAAGCCAACAGGGCCGCCTTT.

V usage is TRBV18 and J usage is TRBJ2-6; D might be TRBD1 (6 bases). The CDR3 loop spans 16 amino acids. Germline lookup yields CDR1 KGHSH and CDR2 LQKENI. Trimming left V 3 bases short and J 2 bases short, with 11 bases between. The CDR3 protein is CASSPREGAGANVLTF. The CDR3 DNA reads as TGTGCCAGCTCACCTCGCGAGGGGGCTGGGGCCAACGTCCTGACTTTC.

The gene calls are TRBV18 and TRBJ2-7; D remains ambiguous. Germline loops: CDR1 KGHSH, CDR2 LQKENI. This CDR3 has 13 amino acids. The V end was cut by 2 bases, the J end by 1 base, with 6 bases between. The CDR3 DNA is TGTGCCAGCTCACCAGCAGGTTCCTACGAGCAGTACGTC. Translating gives CASSPAGSYEQYV.

The J gene is TRBJ2-7, the V gene TRBV20-1; 8 bases are a match to TRBD1. The CDR3 is made up of 14 amino acids. CDR1 DFQATT and CDR2 SNEGSKA come from the germline V gene (reference sequence). The CDR3 DNA reads as TGCAGAGCGGGCGACAGGGGCCAGTCCAACGAGCAGTACGTC. The encoded protein is CRAGDRGQSNEQYV.

This chain links TRBV6-5 with TRBJ2-2; D remains unclear. The germline CDR1 and CDR2 sequences are MNHEY and SVGAGI. The CDR3 has 16 residues. V was pared by 1 base and J by 0 bases, with 9 bases between. The CDR3 region is CASSYFPDTNTGELFF. In DNA, the CDR3 is TGTGCCAGCAGTTACTTTCCAGATACGAACACCGGGGAGCTGTTTTTT.

Ten or more counts support this clonotype. The chain is built from TRBV3-1 and TRBJ1-3; D not resolved. There are 15 residues in the CDR3. V was pared by 1 base and J by 3 bases, with 10 bases between. Germline CDR1 LGHDT, CDR2 YNNKEL (reference sequence). The CDR3 DNA reads as TGTGCCAGCAGCCAAGGGGCAGGCCTTGGAAACACCATATATTTT. Protein: CASSQGAGLGNTIYF. Full variable domain (missing parts from reference TRBV3-1 and TRBJ1-3): DTAVSQTPKYLVTQMGNDKSIKCEQNLGHDTMYWYKQDSKKFLKIMFSYNNKELIINETVPNRFSPKSPDKAHLNLHINSLELGDSAVYFCASSQGAGLGNTIYFGEGSWLTVV.

V and J are TRBV18 and TRBJ1-1; possible D gene TRBD1, 5 bases. CDR3 length: 14 amino acids. Trimming shortened V by 2 bases and J by 6 bases, and 13 bases separated the two germline ends. Germline loops: CDR1 KGHSH, CDR2 LQKENI. Here the CDR3 reads CASSPTGKRAEAFF. In DNA form, the CDR3 reads TGTGCCAGCTCACCAACAGGAAAAAGGGCTGAAGCTTTCTTT.

In its sample, this clonotype was seen a few times. V gene TRBV7-2 combines with J gene TRBJ1-6, with 9 positions matching TRBD1. The CDR3 has 14 residues. V lost 5 bases to trimming and J lost 10 bases; unmatched junction nucleotides: 6. The germline CDR1 and CDR2 sequences are SGHTA and FQGNSA. In DNA form, the CDR3 reads TGTGCCAGCAGCCGGGACAGGGTGAGGTCACCCCTCCACTTT. This encodes CASSRDRVRSPLHF. Full variable domain (outside the CDR3, taken from reference TRBV7-2 and TRBJ1-6): GAGVSQSPSNKVTEKGKDVELRCDPISGHTALYWYRQSLGQGLEFLIYFQGNSAPDKSGLPSDRFSAERTGGSVSTLTIQRTQQEDSAVYLCASSRDRVRSPLHFGNGTRLTVT.

The table lists this clonotype with a count of one. The rearrangement uses TRBV9 and TRBJ1-1; no clear D gene. The germline V gene encodes CDR1 SGDLS and CDR2 YYNGEE. The CDR3 runs to 15 residues. The V end lost 3 bases, the J end lost 4 bases, and 16 bases lay between the germline ends. Here the CDR3 DNA reads TGTGCCAGCAGCGAGACCTCCGGGAGACGCACTGAAGCTTTCTTT. Protein: CASSETSGRRTEAFF.

This clonotype was seen a few times. V gene TRBV7-9 combines with J gene TRBJ1-2, with unresolved D. V was cut by 1 base and J by 3 bases, with 6 bases left in between. Per germline, CDR1 SEHNR and CDR2 FQNEAQ (reference sequence). There are 13 residues in the CDR3. The CDR3 DNA sequence: TGTGCCAGCAGCTTAGGGGAGTACTATGGCTACACCTTC. Translating it yields CASSLGEYYGYTF.

The rearrangement uses TRBV6-5 and TRBJ2-7; TRBD2 matches 9 bases. J was trimmed by 3 bases and V by 0 bases; bases with no gene match: 6. The CDR3 sequence is 16 residues long. CDR1 and CDR2 (germline): MNHEY, SVGAGI. In nucleotides, the CDR3 is TGTGCCAGCAGTTACTCGAGTCTAGCGGGAAACTACGAGCAGTACTTC. Translation: CASSYSSLAGNYEQYF.

The V call is TRBV28, the J call TRBJ2-7, with unresolved D. Germline CDR1 reads MDHEN; CDR2 reads SYDVKM. V lost 1 base and J 2 bases, leaving 6 bases between the germline ends. The CDR3 loop spans 13 amino acids. The CDR3 spells CASSLFGAYEQYF. CDR3 bases: TGTGCCAGCAGTTTATTCGGAGCCTACGAGCAGTACTTC.

The rearrangement uses TRBV7-9 and TRBJ2-7; D is undetermined. V was pared by 5 bases and J by 0 bases, with 5 bases between. Germline V CDR1 and CDR2: SEHNR, FQNEAQ (reference sequence). The CDR3 consists of 12 residues. The CDR3 is CASSQVSYEQYV. As DNA, the CDR3 is TGTGCCAGCAGCCAGGTCTCCTACGAGCAGTACGTC.

The chain uses TRBV27 and TRBJ2-3; 12 nucleotides line up with TRBD2. The germline CDR1 and CDR2 sequences are MNHEY and SMNVEV (reference sequence). CDR3 length: 16 residues. After removal of 6 bases from V and 6 bases from J, the junction contained 10 bases not matched to a gene. DNA for the CDR3: TGTGCCAGCAGGAGACTAGCGGGAGTGGAGGGGGATACGCAGTATTTT. This translates into CASRRLAGVEGDTQYF.

The chain combines TRBV5-5 with TRBJ2-7, with 7 bases aligning to TRBD1. CDR3 length: 15 amino acids. The germline V gene encodes CDR1 SGHKS and CDR2 YYEKEE (reference sequence). V dropped 0 bases and J dropped 2; count of bases not matched to a gene: 5. The CDR3 sequence: CASSLAKGQTYEQYF. Here the CDR3 DNA reads TGTGCCAGCAGCTTGGCAAAGGGACAGACCTACGAGCAGTACTTC.

This clonotype was seen more than once but under ten times. V gene TRBV28 combines with J gene TRBJ1-5; D may be TRBD1 (5 bases). The V and J ends lost 5 bases and 11 bases respectively, with 19 bases between them. CDR3 length equals 14 residues. CDR1 is MDHEN and CDR2 is SYDVKM in the germline V gene. The DNA for the CDR3 is TGTGCCAGCAGTCGGGGGACCCACGGGTTGTCCCAGCATTTT. Protein sequence: CASSRGTHGLSQHF.

This sequence joins TRBV10-3 and TRBJ2-3, with 8 bases aligning to TRBD1. CDR1 is ENHRY and CDR2 is SYGVKD in the germline V gene. V lost 4 bases, J lost 3 bases, and 3 bases stayed unmatched. There are 14 residues in the CDR3. DNA for the CDR3: TGTGCCATCAGTGTTGACAGGGGTACAGATACGCAGTATTTT. Translating it yields CAISVDRGTDTQYF.

This clonotype has a handful of counts. V usage is TRBV3-1 and J usage is TRBJ1-3; TRBD1 matches at 10 bases. Unmatched junction bases numbered 17, after V lost 8 bases and J lost 4 bases. This CDR3 spans 18 amino acids. Germline assignment: CDR1 LGHDT and CDR2 YNNKEL (reference sequence). CDR3 nucleotides: TGTGCCAGCTGCTCCGGGACAGGGGCCGTTTGCTGGGGAAACACCATATATTTT. Its translation is CASCSGTGAVCWGNTIYF.

The rearrangement links TRBV27 to TRBJ2-3; D uncertain. Deletions cut 3 bases from V and 0 bases from J, with 10 bases between. CDR1 MNHEY and CDR2 SMNVEV come from the germline V gene (reference sequence). This CDR3 comprises 15 residues. The CDR3 region has the DNA TGTGCCAGCAGTTTGAAAACCTCTAGCACAGATACGCAGTATTTT. Its protein is CASSLKTSSTDTQYF.

This clonotype was detected once. The chain carries TRBV7-8 and TRBJ2-7; TRBD2 agrees at 8 bases. This CDR3 has 18 amino acids. Germline V gene sequence: CDR1 SGHVS, CDR2 FQNEAQ. V lost 3 bases and J lost 2; bases outside the gene matches: 15. The CDR3 DNA reads TGTGCCAGCAGCTTGAGGGTATTGACTAGCGAGTTAACCTACGAGCAGTACTTC. It translates to CASSLRVLTSELTYEQYF.

This clonotype was detected ten times or more. CDR3 sequence (DNA): TGCAGTGCTCGACTAGCGGGGACCTACAATGAGCAGTTCTTC. It yields the protein CSARLAGTYNEQFF. V and J are TRBV20-1 and TRBJ2-1; 11 bases agree with TRBD2. CDR3 length: 14 amino acids. The germline CDR1 and CDR2 sequences are DFQATT and SNEGSKA (reference sequence). The V gene end was trimmed by 5 bases and the J gene end by 2 bases; junction bases not matched to a gene: 2.

This chain uses TRBV11-2 with TRBJ1-1; tentatively, D is TRBD1 (6 bases). The CDR3 has 14 amino acids. V was trimmed by 1 base and J by 4 bases, leaving 10 bases between them. From germline, CDR1 is SGHAT and CDR2 FQNNGV. The CDR3 sequence: CASSLGGALTEAFF. DNA of the CDR3: TGTGCCAGCAGCTTAGGGGGGGCCCTCACTGAAGCTTTCTTT. The full variable domain, rest sourced from reference TRBV11-2 and TRBJ1-1, is EAGVAQSPRYKIIEKRQSVAFWCNPISGHATLYWYQQILGQGPKLLIQFQNNGVVDDSQLPKDRFSAERLKGVDSTLKIQPAKLEDSAVYLCASSLGGALTEAFFGQGTRLTVV.

V gene TRBV28 combines with J gene TRBJ2-7; 7 bases agree with TRBD2. The CDR3 contains 13 residues. Per germline, CDR1 MDHEN and CDR2 SYDVKM. The ends lost 4 bases at V and 2 bases at J; junction bases unmatched: 2. In DNA, the CDR3 is TGTGCCAGCAGTTCGACTAGCACCTACGAGCAGTACTTC. It codes for CASSSTSTYEQYF.

CDR3: CSARYIAMGGLTDTQYF. The CDR3 region has the DNA TGCAGTGCTAGATATATAGCTATGGGGGGCCTCACAGATACGCAGTATTTT. The chain has TRBV20-1 and TRBJ2-3, with D perhaps being TRBD1 or TRBD2 (6 bases each). Germline lookup yields CDR1 DFQATT and CDR2 SNEGSKA (reference sequence). This CDR3 is 17 amino acids long. V was cut by 2 bases and J by 2 bases, with 20 bases left in between.

This rearrangement joins TRBV7-8 to TRBJ2-1, with D possibly being TRBD2 (7 bases). Germline V gene sequence: CDR1 SGHVS, CDR2 FQNEAQ. The CDR3 is made up of 16 amino acids. V lost 2 bases to trimming and J lost 8 bases, with 19 bases between them. CDR3 in amino acids: CASSLPRRGGVDEQFF. The CDR3 DNA is TGTGCCAGCAGCTTACCCCGGAGGGGGGGGGTGGATGAGCAGTTCTTC.

At least ten counts were recorded for this clonotype. The chain is built from TRBV12-3 or TRBV12-4 and TRBJ2-5, with 13 bases matching TRBD2. V lost 4 bases, J lost 5 bases, and 16 bases stayed unmatched. The CDR3 is 19 residues long. CDR3 sequence: CASSSSYRRLAGGVETQYF. The CDR3 DNA reads TGTGCCAGCAGTTCCTCATACCGTCGACTAGCGGGAGGCGTGGAGACCCAGTACTTC.

This chain uses TRBV7-8 with TRBJ2-7, with 12 bases aligning to TRBD2. Germline-derived CDR1 and CDR2 are SGHVS and FQNEAQ. The junction had 15 bases not matched to a gene; V was cut back by 5 bases and J by 4 bases. This CDR3 is built from 18 residues. The CDR3 bases are TGTGCCAGCAGCCCTTTGAGGGCTAGCGGGAGGGCCTCTTACGAGCAGTACTTC. It encodes CASSPLRASGRASYEQYF.

This sequence joins TRBV20-1 and TRBJ2-1; tentative D call: TRBD1 (5 bases). V was cut by 1 base and J by 12 bases, with 13 bases left in between. The CDR3 consists of 12 residues. CDR1 and CDR2 from the germline V gene are DFQATT and SNEGSKA (reference sequence). Here the CDR3 DNA reads TGCAGTGCTAGAGTAGGGGATATTCGGCAGTTCTTC. As protein: CSARVGDIRQFF.